A single sample gave rise to the 7 T cell receptor beta chains below, sequenced in a study of T-cell memory formation after mild COVID-19. TCRdb fed the 5' RACE reads into MiXCR, producing one record per CDR3 protein. The repertoire holds a few hundred thousand distinct CDR3 sequences, with 15% to 20% as singletons. The sequenced sample was PBMCs or a T cell subset sorted from them (not recorded which). These receptors all come from a man between 18 and 35 years old who had mild COVID-19 (a few samples of this study predate the infection). Cell type and time point are not known.

This chain uses TRBV7-9 with TRBJ1-5; possibly TRBD1 for D (5 bases). The V gene's germline CDR1 is SEHNR and CDR2 FQNEAQ (reference sequence). The CDR3 contains 14 residues. Trimming took off 6 bases at V and 4 bases at J, with 13 bases between the two ends. CDR3 nucleotide sequence: TGTGCCAGCAGTTCAGGGTTCGGAAATCAGCCCCAGCATTTT. Its protein is CASSSGFGNQPQHF.

This clonotype has just a few counts. The rearrangement joins TRBV12-3 or TRBV12-4 to TRBJ1-6; 7 positions agree with TRBD1. This CDR3 is built from 15 residues. The junction had 9 bases not matched to a gene; V was cut back by 6 bases and J by 7 bases. CDR3 protein: CASRDAGQPNSPLHF. In DNA form, the CDR3 reads TGTGCCAGCAGGGACGCGGGACAGCCAAATTCACCCCTCCACTTT.

This clonotype was counted between two and nine times. The chain links TRBV6-1 to TRBJ1-2; 7 bases line up with TRBD1. CDR3 length equals 14 residues. In germline, CDR1 is MNHNS, CDR2 SASEGT. With V trimmed by 6 bases and J by 9 bases, 13 bases remained unmatched. The CDR3 DNA sequence: TGTGCCAGCAGCGAGGGCGGGGACAGACGCAGCTACACCTTC. It codes for CASSEGGDRRSYTF.

The chain carries TRBV7-2 and TRBJ2-3, with D perhaps matching TRBD1 (6 bases). Trimming left V 2 bases short and J 4 bases short, with 10 bases between. Germline-derived CDR1 and CDR2 are SGHTA and FQGNSA. The CDR3 is made up of 14 amino acids. The CDR3 nucleotides read TGTGCCAGCAGCTTACAGGGGACGGCAGATACGCAGTATTTT. The encoded protein is CASSLQGTADTQYF.

This clonotype was seen ten or more times. The CDR3 DNA sequence: TGCAGCGCAGGAACCCACAGGATCGAATCCTACAATGAGCAGTTCTTC. Its translation: CSAGTHRIESYNEQFF. The rearrangement uses TRBV29-1 and TRBJ2-1; a weak D match, TRBD1 (5 bases). The germline V and J ends were trimmed by 7 bases and 1 base, with 20 bases remaining between them. The CDR3 length is 16 residues. Per the germline V gene, CDR1 is SQVTM and CDR2 is ANQGSEA.

This clonotype was detected only a few times. V and J are TRBV7-2 and TRBJ2-2; D is unresolved. The V and J ends lost 7 bases and 2 bases respectively, with 11 bases between them. Germline CDR1 SGHTA, CDR2 FQGNSA. The CDR3 has 14 amino acids. CDR3: CASIQTANTGELFF. The CDR3 nucleotides are TGTGCCAGCATCCAGACTGCTAACACCGGGGAGCTGTTTTTT.

The chain uses TRBV6-6 and TRBJ2-7, with 14 bases that match TRBD2. Germline V gives CDR1 MNHNY, CDR2 SVGAGI (reference sequence). The CDR3 length is 15 residues. V was pared by 6 bases and J by 2 bases, with 3 bases of the junction left unmatched. The CDR3 loop reads CASSRGLAGAYEQYF. In DNA, the CDR3 is TGTGCCAGCAGCCGGGGACTAGCGGGGGCCTACGAGCAGTACTTC.